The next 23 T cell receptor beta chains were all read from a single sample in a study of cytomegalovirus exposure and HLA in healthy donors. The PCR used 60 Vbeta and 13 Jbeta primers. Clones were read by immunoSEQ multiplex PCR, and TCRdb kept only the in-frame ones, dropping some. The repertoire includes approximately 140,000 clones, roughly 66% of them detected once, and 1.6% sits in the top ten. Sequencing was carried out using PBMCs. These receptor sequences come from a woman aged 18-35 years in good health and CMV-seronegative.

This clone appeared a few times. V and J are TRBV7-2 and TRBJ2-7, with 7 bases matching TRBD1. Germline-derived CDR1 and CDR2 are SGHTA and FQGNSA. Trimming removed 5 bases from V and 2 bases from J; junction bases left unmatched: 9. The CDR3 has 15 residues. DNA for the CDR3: TGTGCCAGCAGCCTAAAGACAGGGCTAACCTACGAGCAGTACGTC. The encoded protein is CASSLKTGLTYEQYV.

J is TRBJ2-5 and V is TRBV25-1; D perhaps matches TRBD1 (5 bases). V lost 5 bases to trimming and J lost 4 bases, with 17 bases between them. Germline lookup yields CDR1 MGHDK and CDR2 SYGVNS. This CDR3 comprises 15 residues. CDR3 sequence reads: CASSLAGSGRETQYF. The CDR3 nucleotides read TGTGCCAGCAGTCTGGCAGGGTCGGGTCGAGAGACCCAGTACTTC.

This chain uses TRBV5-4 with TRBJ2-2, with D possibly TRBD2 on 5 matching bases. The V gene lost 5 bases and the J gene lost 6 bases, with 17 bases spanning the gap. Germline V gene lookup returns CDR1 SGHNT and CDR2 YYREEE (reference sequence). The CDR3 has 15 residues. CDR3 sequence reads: CASSPRGPGSGELFF. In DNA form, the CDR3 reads TGTGCCAGCAGTCCTAGAGGGCCTGGCTCCGGGGAGCTGTTTTTT.

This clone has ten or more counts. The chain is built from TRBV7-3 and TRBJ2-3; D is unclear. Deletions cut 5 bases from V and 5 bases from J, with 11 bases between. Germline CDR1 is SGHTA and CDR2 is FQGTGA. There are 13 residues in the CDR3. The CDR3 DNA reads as TGTGCCAGCAGCCAGAGACAAAGAGATACGCAGTATTTT. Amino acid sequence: CASSQRQRDTQYF.

The CDR3 reads CASSLAGTGGADTQYF. The DNA for the CDR3 is TGTGCCAGCAGCTTGGCCGGGACAGGAGGCGCAGATACGCAGTATTTT. The V and J genes are TRBV7-2 and TRBJ2-3; 8 bases agree with TRBD1. The CDR3 has 16 residues. V dropped 3 bases and J dropped 4; count of bases not matched to a gene: 9. Germline V lookup: CDR1 SGHTA, CDR2 FQGNSA.

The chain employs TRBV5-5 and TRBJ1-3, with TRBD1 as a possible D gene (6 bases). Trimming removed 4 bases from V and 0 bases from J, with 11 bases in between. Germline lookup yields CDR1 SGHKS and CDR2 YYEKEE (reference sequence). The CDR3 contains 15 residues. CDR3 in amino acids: CASSSWDNSGNTIYF. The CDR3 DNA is TGTGCCAGCAGCAGTTGGGACAACTCTGGAAACACCATATATTTT.

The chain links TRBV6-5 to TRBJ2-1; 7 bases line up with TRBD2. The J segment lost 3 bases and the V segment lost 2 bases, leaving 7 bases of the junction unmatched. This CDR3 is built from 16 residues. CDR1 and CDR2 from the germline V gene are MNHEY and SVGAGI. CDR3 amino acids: CASSYTTGTNYNEQFF. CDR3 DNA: TGTGCCAGCAGTTACACCACCGGGACTAACTACAATGAGCAGTTCTTC.

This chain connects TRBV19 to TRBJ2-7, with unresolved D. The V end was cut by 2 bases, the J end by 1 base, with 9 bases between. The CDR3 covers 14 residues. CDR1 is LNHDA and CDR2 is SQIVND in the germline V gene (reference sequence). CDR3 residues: CASSINSPSYEQYF. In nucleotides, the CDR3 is TGTGCCAGTAGTATAAACAGTCCTTCCTACGAGCAGTACTTC. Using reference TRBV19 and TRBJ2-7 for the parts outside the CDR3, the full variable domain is DGGITQSPKYLFRKEGQNVTLSCEQNLNHDAMYWYRQDPGQGLRLIYYSQIVNDFQKGDIAEGYSVSREKKESFPLTVTSAQKNPTAFYLCASSINSPSYEQYFGPGTRLTVT.

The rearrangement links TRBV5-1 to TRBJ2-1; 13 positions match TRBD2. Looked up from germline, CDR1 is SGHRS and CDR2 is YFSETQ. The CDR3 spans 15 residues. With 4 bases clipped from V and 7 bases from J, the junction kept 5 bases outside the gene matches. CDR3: CASSNGLAGVNEQFF. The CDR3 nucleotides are TGCGCCAGCAGCAACGGACTAGCGGGAGTGAATGAGCAGTTCTTC.

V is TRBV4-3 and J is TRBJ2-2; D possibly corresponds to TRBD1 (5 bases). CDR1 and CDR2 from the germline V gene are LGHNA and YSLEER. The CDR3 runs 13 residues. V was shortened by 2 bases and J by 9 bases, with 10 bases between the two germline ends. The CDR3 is CASSQQGVRELFF. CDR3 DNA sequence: TGCGCCAGCAGCCAACAGGGTGTCCGGGAGCTGTTTTTT.

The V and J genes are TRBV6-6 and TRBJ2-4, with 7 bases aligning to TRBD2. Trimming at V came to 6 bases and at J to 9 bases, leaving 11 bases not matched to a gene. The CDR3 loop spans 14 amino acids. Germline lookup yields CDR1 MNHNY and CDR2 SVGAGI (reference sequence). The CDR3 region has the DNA TGTGCCAGCAGCCACAGGTTCGGGGAGGGCATTCAGTACTTC. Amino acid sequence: CASSHRFGEGIQYF.

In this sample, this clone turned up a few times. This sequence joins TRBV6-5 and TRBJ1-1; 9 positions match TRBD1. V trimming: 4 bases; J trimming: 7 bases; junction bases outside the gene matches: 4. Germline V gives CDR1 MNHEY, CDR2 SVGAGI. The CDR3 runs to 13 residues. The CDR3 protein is CASSWGQGGEAFF. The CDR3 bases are TGTGCCAGCAGTTGGGGACAGGGTGGTGAAGCTTTCTTT.

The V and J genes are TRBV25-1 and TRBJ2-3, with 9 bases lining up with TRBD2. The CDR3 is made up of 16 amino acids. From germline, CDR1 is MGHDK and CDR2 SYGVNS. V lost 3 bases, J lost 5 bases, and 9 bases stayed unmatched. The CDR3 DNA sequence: TGTGCCAGCAGTGACTCGGCGGGGGGGCTTGTAGATACGCAGTATTTT. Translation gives CASSDSAGGLVDTQYF.

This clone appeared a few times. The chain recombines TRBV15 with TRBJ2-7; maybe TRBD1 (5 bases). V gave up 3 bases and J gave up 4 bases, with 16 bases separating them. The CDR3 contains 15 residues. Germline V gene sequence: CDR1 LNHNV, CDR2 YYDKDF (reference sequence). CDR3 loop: CATSSLSGRAYEQYV. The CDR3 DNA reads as TGTGCCACCAGCAGCCTATCGGGCAGGGCTTACGAGCAGTACGTC.

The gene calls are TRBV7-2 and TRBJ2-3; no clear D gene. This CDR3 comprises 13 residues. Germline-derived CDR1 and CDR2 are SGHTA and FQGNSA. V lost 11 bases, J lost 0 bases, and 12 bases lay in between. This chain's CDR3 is CAAGQPSTDTQYF. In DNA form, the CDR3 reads TGTGCCGCTGGGCAGCCTAGCACAGATACGCAGTATTTT.

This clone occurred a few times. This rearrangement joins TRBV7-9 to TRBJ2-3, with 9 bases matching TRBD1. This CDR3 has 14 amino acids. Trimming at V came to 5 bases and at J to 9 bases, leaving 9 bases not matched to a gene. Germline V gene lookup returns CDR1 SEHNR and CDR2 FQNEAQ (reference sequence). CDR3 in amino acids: CASSPGQGMRTQYF. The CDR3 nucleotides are TGTGCCAGCAGCCCTGGACAGGGGATGAGAACGCAGTATTTT.

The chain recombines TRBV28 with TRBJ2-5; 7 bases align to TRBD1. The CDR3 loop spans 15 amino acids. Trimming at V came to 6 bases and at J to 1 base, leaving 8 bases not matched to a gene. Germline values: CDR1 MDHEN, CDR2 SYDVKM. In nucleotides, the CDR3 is TGTGCCAGCAGAATTGACGGGACAGCCCAAGAGACCCAGTACTTC. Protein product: CASRIDGTAQETQYF.

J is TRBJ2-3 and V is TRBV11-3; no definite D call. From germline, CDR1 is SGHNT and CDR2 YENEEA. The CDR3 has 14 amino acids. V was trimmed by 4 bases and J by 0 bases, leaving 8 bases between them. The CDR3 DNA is TGTGCCAGCAGCTATGGTCGGAGCACAGATACGCAGTATTTT. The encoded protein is CASSYGRSTDTQYF. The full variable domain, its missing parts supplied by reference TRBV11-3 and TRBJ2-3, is EAGVVQSPRYKIIEKKQPVAFWCNPISGHNTLYWYLQNLGQGPELLIRYENEEAVDDSQLPKDRFSAERLKGVDSTLKIQPAELGDSAVYLCASSYGRSTDTQYFGPGTRLTVL.

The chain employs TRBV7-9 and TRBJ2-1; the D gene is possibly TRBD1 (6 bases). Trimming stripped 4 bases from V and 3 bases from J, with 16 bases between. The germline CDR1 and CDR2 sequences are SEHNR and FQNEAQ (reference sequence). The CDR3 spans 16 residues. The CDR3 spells CASSSLSGGHYNEQFF. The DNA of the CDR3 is TGTGCCAGCAGCTCACTCTCTGGGGGACACTACAATGAGCAGTTCTTC.

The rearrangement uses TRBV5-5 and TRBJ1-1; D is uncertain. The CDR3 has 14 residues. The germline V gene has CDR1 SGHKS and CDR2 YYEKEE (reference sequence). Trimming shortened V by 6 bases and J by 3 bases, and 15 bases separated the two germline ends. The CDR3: CASTSLGGDTEAFF. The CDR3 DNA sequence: TGTGCCAGCACCTCTCTTGGCGGGGACACTGAAGCTTTCTTT.

CDR3 in DNA: TGTGCCAGCAACGCCGGTACCGAAAATTCACCCCTCCACTTT. Protein product: CASNAGTENSPLHF. The rearrangement joins TRBV2 to TRBJ1-6; no firm D call. This CDR3 has 14 amino acids. The V end lost 7 bases, the J end lost 7 bases, and 14 bases lay between the germline ends. Germline lookup yields CDR1 SNHLY and CDR2 FYNNEI.

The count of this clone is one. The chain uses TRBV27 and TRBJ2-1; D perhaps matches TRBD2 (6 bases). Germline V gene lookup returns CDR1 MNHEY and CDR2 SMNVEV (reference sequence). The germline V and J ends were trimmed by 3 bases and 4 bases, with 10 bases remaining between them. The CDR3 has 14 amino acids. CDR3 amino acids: CASSLMGRYNEQFF. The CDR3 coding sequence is TGTGCCAGCAGTTTGATGGGGAGGTACAATGAGCAGTTCTTC.

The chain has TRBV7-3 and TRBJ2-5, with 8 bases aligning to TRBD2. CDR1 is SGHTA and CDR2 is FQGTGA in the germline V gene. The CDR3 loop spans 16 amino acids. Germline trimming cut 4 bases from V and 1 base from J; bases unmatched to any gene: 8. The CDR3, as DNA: TGTGCCAGCAGCTCCCGGGGGGGGCATCCCCAAGAGACCCAGTACTTC. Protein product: CASSSRGGHPQETQYF. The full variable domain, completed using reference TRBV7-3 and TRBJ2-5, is GAGVSQTPSNKVTEKGKYVELRCDPISGHTALYWYRQSLGQGPEFLIYFQGTGAADDSGLPNDRFFAVRPEGSVSTLKIQRTERGDSAVYLCASSSRGGHPQETQYFGPGTRLLVL.